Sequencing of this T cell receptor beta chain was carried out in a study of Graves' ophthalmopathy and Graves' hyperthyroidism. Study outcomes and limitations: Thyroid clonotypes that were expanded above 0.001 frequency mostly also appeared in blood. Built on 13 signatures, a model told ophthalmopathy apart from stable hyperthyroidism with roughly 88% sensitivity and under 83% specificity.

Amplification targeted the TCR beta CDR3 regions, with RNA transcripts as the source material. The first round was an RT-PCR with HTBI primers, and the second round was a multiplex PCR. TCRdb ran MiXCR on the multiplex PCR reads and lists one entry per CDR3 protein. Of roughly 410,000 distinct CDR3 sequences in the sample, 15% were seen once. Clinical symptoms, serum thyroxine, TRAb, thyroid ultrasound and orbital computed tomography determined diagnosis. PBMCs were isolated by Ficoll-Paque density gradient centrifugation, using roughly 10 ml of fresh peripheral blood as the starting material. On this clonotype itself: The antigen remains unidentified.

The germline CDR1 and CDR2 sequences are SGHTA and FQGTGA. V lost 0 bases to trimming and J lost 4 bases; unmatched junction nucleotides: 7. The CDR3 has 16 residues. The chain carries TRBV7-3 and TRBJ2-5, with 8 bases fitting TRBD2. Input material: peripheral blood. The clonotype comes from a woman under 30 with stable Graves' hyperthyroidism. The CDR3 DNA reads TGTGCCAGCAGCTTAACGAGTGTAGCGGGAACAGAGACCCAGTACTTC. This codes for CASSLTSVAGTETQYF.